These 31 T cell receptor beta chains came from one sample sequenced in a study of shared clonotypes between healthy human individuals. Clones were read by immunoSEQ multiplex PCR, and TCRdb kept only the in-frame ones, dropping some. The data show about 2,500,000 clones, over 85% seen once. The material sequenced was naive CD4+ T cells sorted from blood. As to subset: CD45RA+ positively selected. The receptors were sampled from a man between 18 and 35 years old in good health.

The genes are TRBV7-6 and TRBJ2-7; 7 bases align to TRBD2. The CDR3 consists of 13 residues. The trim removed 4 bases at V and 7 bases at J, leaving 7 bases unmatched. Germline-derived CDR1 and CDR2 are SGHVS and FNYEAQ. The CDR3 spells CASSSDLAVEQYF. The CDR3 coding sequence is TGTGCCAGCAGCTCCGACCTAGCGGTAGAGCAGTACTTC.

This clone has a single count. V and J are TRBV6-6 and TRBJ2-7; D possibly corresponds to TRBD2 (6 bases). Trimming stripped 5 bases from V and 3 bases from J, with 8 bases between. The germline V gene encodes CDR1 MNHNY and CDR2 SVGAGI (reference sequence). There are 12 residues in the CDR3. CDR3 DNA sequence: TGTGCCAGCAGTACGGGAGTCTACGAGCAGTACTTC. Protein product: CASSTGVYEQYF.

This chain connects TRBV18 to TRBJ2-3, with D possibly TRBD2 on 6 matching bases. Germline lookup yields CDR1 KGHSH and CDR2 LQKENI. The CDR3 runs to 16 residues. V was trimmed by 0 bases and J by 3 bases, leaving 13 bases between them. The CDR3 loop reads CASSPPGLALTDTQYF. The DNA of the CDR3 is TGTGCCAGCTCACCACCGGGCCTAGCGTTGACAGATACGCAGTATTTT.

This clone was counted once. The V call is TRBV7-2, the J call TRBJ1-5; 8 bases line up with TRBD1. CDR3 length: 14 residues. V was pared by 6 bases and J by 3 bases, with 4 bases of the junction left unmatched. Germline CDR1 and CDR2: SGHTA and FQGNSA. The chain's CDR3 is CASRAGGLNQPQHF. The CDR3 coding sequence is TGTGCCAGCAGGGCAGGGGGCCTCAATCAGCCCCAGCATTTT.

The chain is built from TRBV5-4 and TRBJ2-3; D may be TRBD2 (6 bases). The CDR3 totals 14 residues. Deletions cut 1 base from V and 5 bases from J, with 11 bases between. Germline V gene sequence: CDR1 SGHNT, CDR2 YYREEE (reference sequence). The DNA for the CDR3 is TGTGCCAGCAGCTTGCCGGGGGAACAAGATACGCAGTATTTT. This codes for CASSLPGEQDTQYF. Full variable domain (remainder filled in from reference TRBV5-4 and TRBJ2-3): ETGVTQSPTHLIKTRGQQVTLRCSSQSGHNTVSWYQQALGQGPQFIFQYYREEENGRGNFPPRFSGLQFPNYSSELNVNALELDDSALYLCASSLPGEQDTQYFGPGTRLTVL.

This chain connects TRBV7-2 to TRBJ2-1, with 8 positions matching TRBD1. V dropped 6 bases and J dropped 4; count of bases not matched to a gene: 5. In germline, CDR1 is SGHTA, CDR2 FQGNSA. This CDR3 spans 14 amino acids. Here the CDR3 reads CASRLGTGYNEQFF. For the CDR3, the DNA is TGTGCCAGCAGATTGGGGACAGGTTACAATGAGCAGTTCTTC.

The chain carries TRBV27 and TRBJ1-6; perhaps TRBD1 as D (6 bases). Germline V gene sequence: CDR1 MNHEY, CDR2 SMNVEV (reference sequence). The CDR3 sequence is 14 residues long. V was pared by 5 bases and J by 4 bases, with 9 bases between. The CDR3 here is CASSRTEYNSPLHF. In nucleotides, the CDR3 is TGTGCCAGCAGTCGGACAGAGTATAATTCACCCCTCCACTTT.

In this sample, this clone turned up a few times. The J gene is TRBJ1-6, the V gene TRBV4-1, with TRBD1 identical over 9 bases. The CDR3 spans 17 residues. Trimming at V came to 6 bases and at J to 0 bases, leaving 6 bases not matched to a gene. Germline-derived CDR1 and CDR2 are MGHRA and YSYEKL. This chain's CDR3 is CASRGPTGGSYNSPLHF. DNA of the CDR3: TGCGCCAGCAGGGGTCCGACAGGGGGCTCCTATAATTCACCCCTCCACTTT.

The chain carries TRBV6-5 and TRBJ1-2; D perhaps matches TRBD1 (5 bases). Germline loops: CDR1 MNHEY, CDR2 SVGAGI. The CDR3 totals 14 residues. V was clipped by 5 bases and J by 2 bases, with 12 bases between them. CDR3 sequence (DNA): TGTGCCAGCAGTGGGGCGGAGGGGAACTATGGCTACACCTTC. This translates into CASSGAEGNYGYTF.

The chain's CDR3 is CASSARGGAVSNEQFF. The CDR3 region has the DNA TGTGCCAGTAGTGCCCGAGGGGGGGCGGTTTCCAATGAGCAGTTCTTC. The chain links TRBV19 to TRBJ2-1; possible D gene TRBD2, 7 bases. Per germline, CDR1 LNHDA and CDR2 SQIVND (reference sequence). V was clipped by 5 bases and J by 6 bases, with 20 bases between them. CDR3 size: 16 residues.

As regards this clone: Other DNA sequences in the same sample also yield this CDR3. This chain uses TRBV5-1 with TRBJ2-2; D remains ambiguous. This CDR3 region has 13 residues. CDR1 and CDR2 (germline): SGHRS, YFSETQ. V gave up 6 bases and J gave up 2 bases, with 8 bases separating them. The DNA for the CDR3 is TGCGCCAGCAAAACAGAAAACACCGGGGAGCTGTTTTTT. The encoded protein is CASKTENTGELFF.

CDR3 in amino acids: CASSTRRNTEAFF. The DNA of the CDR3 is TGTGCCAGCAGTACCCGACGGAACACTGAAGCTTTCTTT. The chain uses TRBV2 and TRBJ1-1; no clear D. The CDR3 has 13 amino acids. The germline gives CDR1 SNHLY, CDR2 FYNNEI. V dropped 5 bases and J dropped 1 base, with 8 bases sitting between them.

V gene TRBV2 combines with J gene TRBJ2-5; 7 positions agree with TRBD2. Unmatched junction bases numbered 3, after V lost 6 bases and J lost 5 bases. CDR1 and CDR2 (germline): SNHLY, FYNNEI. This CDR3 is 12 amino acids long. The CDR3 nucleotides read TGTGCCAGCAGATTGGGAGGGGAGACCCAGTACTTC. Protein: CASRLGGETQYF.

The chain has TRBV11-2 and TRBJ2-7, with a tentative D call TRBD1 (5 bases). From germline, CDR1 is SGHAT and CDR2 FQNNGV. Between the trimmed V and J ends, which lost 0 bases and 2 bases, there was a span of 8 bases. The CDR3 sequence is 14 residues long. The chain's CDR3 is CASSLDMGPYEQYF. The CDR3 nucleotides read TGTGCCAGCAGCTTAGATATGGGGCCCTACGAGCAGTACTTC.

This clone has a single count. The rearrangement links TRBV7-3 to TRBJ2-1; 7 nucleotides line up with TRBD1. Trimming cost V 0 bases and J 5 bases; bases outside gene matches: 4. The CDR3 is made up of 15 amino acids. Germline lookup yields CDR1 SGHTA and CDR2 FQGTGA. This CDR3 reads CASSLTGDSHNEQFF. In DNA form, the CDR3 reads TGTGCCAGCAGCTTAACGGGGGACAGTCACAATGAGCAGTTCTTC.

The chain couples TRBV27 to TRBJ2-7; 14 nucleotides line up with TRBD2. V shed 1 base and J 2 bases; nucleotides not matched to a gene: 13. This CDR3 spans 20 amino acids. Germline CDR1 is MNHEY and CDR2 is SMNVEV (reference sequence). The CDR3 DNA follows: TGTGCCAGCAGTTTATGGGGGGGCTCAGGACTAGCGGGAGGCCCCTACGAGCAGTACTTC. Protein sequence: CASSLWGGSGLAGGPYEQYF.

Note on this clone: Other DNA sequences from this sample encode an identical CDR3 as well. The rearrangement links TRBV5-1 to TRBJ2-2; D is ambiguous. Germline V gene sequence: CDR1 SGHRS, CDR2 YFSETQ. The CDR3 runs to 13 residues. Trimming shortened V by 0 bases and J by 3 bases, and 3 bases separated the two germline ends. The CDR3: CASSLDYTGELFF. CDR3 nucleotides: TGCGCCAGCAGCTTGGATTACACCGGGGAGCTGTTTTTT.

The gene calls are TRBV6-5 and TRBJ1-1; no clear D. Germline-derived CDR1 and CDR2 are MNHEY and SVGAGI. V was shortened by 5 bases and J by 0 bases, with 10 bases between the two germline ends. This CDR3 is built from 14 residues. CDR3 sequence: CASSRQNLNTEAFF. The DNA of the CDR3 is TGTGCCAGCAGTCGTCAAAACCTGAACACTGAAGCTTTCTTT.

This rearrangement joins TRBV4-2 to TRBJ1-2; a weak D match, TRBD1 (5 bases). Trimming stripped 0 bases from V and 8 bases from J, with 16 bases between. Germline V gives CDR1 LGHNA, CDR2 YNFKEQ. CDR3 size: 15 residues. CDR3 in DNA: TGTGCCAGCAGCCAAGATCTACGGGACCCTGGAGGCTACACCTTC. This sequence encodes CASSQDLRDPGGYTF.

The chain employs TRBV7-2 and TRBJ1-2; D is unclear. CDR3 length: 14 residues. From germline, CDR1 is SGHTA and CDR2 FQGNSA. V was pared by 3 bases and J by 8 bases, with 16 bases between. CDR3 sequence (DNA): TGTGCCAGCAGCTTGGGTCAGCAGATTCGAGGCTACACCTTC. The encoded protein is CASSLGQQIRGYTF.

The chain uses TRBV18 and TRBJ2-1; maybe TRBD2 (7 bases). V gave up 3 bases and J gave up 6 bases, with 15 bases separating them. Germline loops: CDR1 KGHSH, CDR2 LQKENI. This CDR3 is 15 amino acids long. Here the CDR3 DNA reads TGTGCCAGCTCACCTCTATCCGGGGGGCGCAATGAGCAGTTCTTC. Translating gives CASSPLSGGRNEQFF.

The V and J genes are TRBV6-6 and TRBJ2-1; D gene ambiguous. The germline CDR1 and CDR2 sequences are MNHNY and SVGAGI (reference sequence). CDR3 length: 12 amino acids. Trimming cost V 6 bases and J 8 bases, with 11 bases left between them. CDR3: CASSPLFDEQFF. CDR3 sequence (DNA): TGTGCCAGCAGCCCACTTTTCGATGAGCAGTTCTTC.

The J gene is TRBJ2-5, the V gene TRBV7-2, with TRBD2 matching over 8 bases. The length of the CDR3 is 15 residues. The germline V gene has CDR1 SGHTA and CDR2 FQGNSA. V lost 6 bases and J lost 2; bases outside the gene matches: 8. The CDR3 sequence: CASSQTSGRQETQYF. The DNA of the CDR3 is TGTGCCAGCAGTCAGACCAGCGGGAGACAAGAGACCCAGTACTTC.

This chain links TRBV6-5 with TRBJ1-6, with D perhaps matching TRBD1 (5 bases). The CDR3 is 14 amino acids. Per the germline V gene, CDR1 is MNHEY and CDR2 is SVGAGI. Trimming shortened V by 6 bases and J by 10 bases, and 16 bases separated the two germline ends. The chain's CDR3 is CASRTGVEGSPLHF. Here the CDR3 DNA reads TGTGCCAGCAGGACGGGGGTAGAAGGCTCACCCCTCCACTTT.

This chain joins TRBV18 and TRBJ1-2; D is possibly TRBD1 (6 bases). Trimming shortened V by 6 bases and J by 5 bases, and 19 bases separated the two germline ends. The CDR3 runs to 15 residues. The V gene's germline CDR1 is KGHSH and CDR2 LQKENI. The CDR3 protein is CASSNTGPTGYGYTF. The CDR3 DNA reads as TGTGCCAGCTCGAACACAGGGCCTACAGGATATGGCTACACCTTC.

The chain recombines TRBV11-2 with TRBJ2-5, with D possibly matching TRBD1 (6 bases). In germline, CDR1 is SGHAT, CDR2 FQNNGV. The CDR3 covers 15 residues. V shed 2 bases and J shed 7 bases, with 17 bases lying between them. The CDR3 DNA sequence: TGTGCCAGCAGCTTACGGGACATTGGGTGGGGGACCCAGTACTTC. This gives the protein CASSLRDIGWGTQYF.

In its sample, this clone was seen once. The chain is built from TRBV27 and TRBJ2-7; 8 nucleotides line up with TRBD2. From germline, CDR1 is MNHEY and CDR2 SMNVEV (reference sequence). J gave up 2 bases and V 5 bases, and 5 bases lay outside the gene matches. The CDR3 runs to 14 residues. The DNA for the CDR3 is TGTGCCAGCAGTCCCCAGCGGGGGCCCTACGAGCAGTACTTC. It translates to CASSPQRGPYEQYF.

CDR3 bases: TGTGCCTGGAGTGGGGACGTCGAAAAACTGTTTTTT. It yields the protein CAWSGDVEKLFF. The chain is built from TRBV30 and TRBJ1-4; TRBD1 is a possible D gene (5 bases). The length of the CDR3 is 12 residues. Trimming shortened V by 1 base and J by 8 bases, and 8 bases separated the two germline ends. CDR1 and CDR2 from the germline V gene are GTSNPN and SVGIG (reference sequence). Full variable domain (remainder filled in from reference TRBV30 and TRBJ1-4): SQTIHQWPATLVQPVGSPLSLECTVEGTSNPNLYWYRQAAGRGLQLLFYSVGIGQISSEVPQNLSASRPQDRQFILSSKKLLLSDSGFYLCAWSGDVEKLFFGSGTQLSVL.

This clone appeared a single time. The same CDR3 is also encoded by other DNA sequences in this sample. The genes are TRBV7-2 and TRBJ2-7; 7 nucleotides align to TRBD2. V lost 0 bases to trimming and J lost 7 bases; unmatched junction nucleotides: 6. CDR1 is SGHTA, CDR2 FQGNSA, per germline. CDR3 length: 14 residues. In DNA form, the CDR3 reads TGTGCCAGCAGCTTAGCGGGAGGGCCGGGGGAGCAGTACTTC. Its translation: CASSLAGGPGEQYF.

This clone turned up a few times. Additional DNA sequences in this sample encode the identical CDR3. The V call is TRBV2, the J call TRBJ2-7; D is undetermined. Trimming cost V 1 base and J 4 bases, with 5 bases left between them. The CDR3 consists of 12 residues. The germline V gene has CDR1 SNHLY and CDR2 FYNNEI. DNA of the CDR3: TGTGCCAGCAGTGAAGGGGGATACGAGCAGTACTTC. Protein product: CASSEGGYEQYF.

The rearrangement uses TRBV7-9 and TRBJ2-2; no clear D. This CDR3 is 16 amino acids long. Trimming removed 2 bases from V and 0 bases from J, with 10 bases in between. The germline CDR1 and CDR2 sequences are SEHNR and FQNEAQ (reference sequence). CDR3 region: CASSLRWIANTGELFF. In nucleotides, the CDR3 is TGTGCCAGCAGCTTAAGGTGGATCGCGAACACCGGGGAGCTGTTTTTT.